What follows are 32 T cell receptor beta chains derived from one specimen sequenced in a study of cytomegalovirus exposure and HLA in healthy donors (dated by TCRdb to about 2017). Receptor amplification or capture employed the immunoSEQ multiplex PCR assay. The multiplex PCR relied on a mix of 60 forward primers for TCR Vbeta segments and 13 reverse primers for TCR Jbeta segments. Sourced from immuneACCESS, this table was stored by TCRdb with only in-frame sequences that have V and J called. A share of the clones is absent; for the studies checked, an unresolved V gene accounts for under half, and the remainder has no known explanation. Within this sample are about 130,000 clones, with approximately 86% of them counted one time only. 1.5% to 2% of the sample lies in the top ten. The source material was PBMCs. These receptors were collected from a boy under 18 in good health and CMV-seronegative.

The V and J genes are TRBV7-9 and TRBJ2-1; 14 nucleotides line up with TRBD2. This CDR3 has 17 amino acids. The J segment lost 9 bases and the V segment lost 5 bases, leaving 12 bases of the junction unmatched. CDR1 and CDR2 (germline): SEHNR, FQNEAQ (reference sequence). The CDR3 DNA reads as TGTGCCAGCAGCCCGCTTCCGACTAGCGGGGGGGCGGGTGAGCAGTTCTTC. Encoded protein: CASSPLPTSGGAGEQFF.

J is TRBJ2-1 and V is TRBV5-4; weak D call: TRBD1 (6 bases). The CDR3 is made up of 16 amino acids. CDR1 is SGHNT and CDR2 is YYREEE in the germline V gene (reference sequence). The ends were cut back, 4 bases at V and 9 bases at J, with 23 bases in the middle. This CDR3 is CASSEGVTGTVAEQFF. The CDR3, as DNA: TGTGCCAGCAGCGAGGGAGTTACAGGGACGGTCGCTGAGCAGTTCTTC.

DNA of the CDR3: TGTGCCAGCAGTGACTTAGAGAAGAACACCGGGGAGCTGTTTTTT. This codes for CASSDLEKNTGELFF. This sequence joins TRBV6-4 and TRBJ2-2; D gene ambiguous. CDR1 MRHNA and CDR2 SNTAGT come from the germline V gene. Trimming left V 1 base short and J 1 base short, with 7 bases between. The CDR3 is made up of 15 amino acids.

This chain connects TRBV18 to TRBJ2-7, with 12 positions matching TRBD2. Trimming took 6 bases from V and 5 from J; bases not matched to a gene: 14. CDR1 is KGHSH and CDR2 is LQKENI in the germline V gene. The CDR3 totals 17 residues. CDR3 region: CASSPGLAGNVGDEQYF. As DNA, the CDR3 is TGTGCCAGCTCTCCGGGACTAGCGGGTAATGTAGGGGACGAGCAGTACTTC.

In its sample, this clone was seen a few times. The CDR3 nucleotides are TGCGCCAGCAGCCAAGAGGGGGGGTATGAGCAGTTCTTC. Amino acid sequence: CASSQEGGYEQFF. The rearrangement links TRBV4-3 to TRBJ2-1; 7 nucleotides line up with TRBD2. With V trimmed by 0 bases and J by 8 bases, 1 base remained unmatched. The CDR3 spans 13 residues. Germline-derived CDR1 and CDR2 are LGHNA and YSLEER.

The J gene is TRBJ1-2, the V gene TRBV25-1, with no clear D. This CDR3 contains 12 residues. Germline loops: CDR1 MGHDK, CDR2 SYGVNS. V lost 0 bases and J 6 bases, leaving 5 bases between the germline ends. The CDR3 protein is CASSEYTDGYTF. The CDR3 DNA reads TGTGCCAGCAGTGAATATACGGATGGCTACACCTTC.

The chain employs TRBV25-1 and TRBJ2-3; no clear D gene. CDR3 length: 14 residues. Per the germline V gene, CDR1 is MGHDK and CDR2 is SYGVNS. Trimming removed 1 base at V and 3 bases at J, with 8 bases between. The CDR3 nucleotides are TGTGCCAGCAGTGAATTTGGCCTGACAGATACGCAGTATTTT. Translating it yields CASSEFGLTDTQYF.

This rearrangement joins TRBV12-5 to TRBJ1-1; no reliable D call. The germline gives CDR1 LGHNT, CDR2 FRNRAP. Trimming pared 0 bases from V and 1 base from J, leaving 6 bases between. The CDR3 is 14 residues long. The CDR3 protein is CASGLVLGNTEAFF. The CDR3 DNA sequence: TGTGCTAGTGGTTTGGTACTTGGGAACACTGAAGCTTTCTTT. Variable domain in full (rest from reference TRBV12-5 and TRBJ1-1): DARVTQTPRHKVTEMGQEVTMRCQPILGHNTVFWYRQTMMQGLELLAYFRNRAPLDDSGMPKDRFSAEMPDATLATLKIQPSEPRDSAVYFCASGLVLGNTEAFFGQGTRLTVV.

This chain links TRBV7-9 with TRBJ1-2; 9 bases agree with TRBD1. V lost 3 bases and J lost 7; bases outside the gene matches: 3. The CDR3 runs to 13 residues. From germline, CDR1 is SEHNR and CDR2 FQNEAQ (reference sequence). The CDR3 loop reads CASSFEQGAGYTF. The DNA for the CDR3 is TGTGCCAGCAGCTTTGAACAGGGGGCTGGCTACACCTTC.

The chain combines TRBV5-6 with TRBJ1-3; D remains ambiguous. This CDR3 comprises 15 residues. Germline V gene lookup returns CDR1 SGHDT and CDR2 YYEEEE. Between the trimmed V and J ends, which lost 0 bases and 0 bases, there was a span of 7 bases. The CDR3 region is CASSLVSVSGNTIYF. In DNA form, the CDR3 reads TGTGCCAGCAGCTTGGTGTCGGTCTCTGGAAACACCATATATTTT.

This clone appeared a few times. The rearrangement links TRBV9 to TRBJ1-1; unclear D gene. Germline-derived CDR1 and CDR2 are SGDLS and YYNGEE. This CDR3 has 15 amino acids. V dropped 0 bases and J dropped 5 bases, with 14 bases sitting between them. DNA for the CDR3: TGTGCCAGCAGCGTAGCTTCGGGAATGGAGACTGAAGCTTTCTTT. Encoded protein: CASSVASGMETEAFF.

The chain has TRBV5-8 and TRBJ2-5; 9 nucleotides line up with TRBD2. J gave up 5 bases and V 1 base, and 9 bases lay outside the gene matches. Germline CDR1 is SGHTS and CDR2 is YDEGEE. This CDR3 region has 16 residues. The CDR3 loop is CASSLSSREGRETQYF. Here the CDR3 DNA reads TGTGCCAGCAGCTTGTCCTCGCGGGAGGGTCGGGAGACCCAGTACTTC.

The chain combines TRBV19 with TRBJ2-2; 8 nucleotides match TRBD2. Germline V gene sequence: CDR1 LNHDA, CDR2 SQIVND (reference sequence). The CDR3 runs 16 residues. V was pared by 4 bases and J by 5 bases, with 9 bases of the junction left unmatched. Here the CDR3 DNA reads TGTGCCAGTAGTACAGCCCGGGGGGGACAAACCGGGGAGCTGTTTTTT. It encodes CASSTARGGQTGELFF.

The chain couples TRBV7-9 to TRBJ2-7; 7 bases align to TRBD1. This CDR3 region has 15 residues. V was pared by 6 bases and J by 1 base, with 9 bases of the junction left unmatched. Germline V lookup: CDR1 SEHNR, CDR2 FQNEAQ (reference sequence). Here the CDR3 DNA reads TGTGCCAGCAGTTTGACCGGGACAGCATCCTACGAGCAGTACTTC. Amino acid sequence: CASSLTGTASYEQYF.

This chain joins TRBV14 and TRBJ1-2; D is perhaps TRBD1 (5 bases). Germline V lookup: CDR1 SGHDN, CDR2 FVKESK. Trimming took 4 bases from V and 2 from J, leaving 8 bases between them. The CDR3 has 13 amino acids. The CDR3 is CASSPGQNYGYTF. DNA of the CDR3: TGTGCCAGCAGCCCAGGGCAGAACTATGGCTACACCTTC.

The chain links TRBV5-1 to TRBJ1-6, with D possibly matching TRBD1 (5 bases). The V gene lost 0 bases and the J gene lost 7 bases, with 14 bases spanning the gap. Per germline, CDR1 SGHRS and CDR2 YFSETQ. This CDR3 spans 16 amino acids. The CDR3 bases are TGCGCCAGCAGCTTGGCAACGGGGGACGCGAATTCACCCCTCCACTTT. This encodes CASSLATGDANSPLHF. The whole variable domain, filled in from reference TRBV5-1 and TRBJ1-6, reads KAGVTQTPRYLIKTRGQQVTLSCSPISGHRSVSWYQQTPGQGLQFLFEYFSETQRNKGNFPGRFSGRQFSNSRSEMNVSTLELGDSALYLCASSLATGDANSPLHFGNGTRLTVT.

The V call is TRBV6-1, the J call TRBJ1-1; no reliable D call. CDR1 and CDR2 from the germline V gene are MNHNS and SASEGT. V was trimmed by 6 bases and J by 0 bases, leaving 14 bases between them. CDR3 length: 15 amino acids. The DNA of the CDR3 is TGTGCCAGCAGCCTTTTCCAGATCATGAACACTGAAGCTTTCTTT. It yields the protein CASSLFQIMNTEAFF.

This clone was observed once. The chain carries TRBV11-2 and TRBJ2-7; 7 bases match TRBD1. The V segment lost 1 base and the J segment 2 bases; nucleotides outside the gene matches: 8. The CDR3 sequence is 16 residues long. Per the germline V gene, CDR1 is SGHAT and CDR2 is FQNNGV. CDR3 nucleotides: TGTGCCAGCAGCTTAGTGTCTGCGACAGGGACCTACGAGCAGTACTTC. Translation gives CASSLVSATGTYEQYF.

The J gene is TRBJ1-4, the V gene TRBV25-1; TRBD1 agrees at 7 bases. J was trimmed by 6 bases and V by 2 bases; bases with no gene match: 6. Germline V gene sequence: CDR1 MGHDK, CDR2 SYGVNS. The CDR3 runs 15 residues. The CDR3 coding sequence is TGTGCCAGCAGTGAAGAGGGGGCAGGGGATGAAAAACTGTTTTTT. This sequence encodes CASSEEGAGDEKLFF.

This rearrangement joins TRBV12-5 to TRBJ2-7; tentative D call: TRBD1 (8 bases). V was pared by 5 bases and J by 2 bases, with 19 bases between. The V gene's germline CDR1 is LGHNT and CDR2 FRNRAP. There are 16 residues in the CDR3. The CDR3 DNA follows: TGTGCTAGTGGTGGAGGACAGGGAGGGGGTGCCTACGAGCAGTACTTC. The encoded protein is CASGGGQGGGAYEQYF.

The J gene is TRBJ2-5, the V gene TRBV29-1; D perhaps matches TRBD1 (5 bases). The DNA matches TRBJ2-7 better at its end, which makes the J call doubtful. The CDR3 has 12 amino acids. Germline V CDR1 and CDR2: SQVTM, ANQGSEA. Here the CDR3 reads CSVEDQGYEQYF. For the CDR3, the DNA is TGCAGCGTTGAAGATCAGGGCTACGAGCAGTACTTC.

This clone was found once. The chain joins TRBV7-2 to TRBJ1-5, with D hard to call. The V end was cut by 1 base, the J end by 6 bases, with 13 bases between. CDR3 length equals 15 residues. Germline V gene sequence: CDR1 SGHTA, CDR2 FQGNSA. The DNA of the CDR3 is TGTGCCAGCAGCTTAGAGGTGAACCCGGGTCAGCCCCAGCATTTT. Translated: CASSLEVNPGQPQHF.

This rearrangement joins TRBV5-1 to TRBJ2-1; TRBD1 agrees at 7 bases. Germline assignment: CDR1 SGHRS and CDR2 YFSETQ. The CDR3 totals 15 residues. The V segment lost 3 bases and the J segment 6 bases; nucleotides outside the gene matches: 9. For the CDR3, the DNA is TGCGCCAGCAGCTCCGAGGGGGCAGGGGTCAATGAGCAGTTCTTC. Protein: CASSSEGAGVNEQFF.

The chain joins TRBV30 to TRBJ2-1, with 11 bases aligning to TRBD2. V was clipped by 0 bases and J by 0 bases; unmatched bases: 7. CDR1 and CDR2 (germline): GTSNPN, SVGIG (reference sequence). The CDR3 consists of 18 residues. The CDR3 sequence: CAWSVNSGRASSYNEQFF. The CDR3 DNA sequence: TGTGCCTGGAGTGTAAATAGCGGGAGGGCAAGCTCCTACAATGAGCAGTTCTTC.

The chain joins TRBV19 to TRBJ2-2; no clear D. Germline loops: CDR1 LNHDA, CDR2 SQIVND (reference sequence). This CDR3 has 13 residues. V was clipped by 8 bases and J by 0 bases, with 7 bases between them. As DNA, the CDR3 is TGTGCCAGTGGCGGCGCGAACACCGGGGAGCTGTTTTTT. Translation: CASGGANTGELFF.

The CDR3 region has the DNA TGCGCCAGCAGCCAGGGGACAGGGAGTGGCTACACCTTC. Translating gives CASSQGTGSGYTF. The rearrangement uses TRBV4-1 and TRBJ1-2, with TRBD1 matching 9 bases. The germline CDR1 and CDR2 sequences are MGHRA and YSYEKL. The CDR3 totals 13 residues. Trimming at V came to 3 bases and at J to 7 bases, leaving 3 bases not matched to a gene.

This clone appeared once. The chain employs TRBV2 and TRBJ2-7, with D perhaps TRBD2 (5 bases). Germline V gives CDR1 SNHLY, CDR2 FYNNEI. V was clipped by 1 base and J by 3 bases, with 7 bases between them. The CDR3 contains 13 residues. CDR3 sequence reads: CASSEERVYEQYF. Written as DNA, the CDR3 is TGTGCCAGCAGTGAAGAGAGGGTCTACGAGCAGTACTTC.

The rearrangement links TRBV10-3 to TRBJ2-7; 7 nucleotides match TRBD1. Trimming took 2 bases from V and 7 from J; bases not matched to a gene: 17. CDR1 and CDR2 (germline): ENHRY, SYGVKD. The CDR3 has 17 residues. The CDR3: CAISEIGEGASLGEQYF. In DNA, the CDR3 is TGTGCCATCAGTGAGATCGGAGAGGGGGCGTCATTGGGGGAGCAGTACTTC.

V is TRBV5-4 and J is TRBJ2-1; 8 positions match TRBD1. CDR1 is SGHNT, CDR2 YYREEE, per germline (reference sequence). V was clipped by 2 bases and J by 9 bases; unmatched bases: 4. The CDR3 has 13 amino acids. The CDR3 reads CASSLPGGGEQFF. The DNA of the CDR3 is TGTGCCAGCAGCTTACCAGGGGGCGGTGAGCAGTTCTTC. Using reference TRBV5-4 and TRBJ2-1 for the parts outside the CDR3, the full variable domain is ETGVTQSPTHLIKTRGQQVTLRCSSQSGHNTVSWYQQALGQGPQFIFQYYREEENGRGNFPPRFSGLQFPNYSSELNVNALELDDSALYLCASSLPGGGEQFFGPGTRLTVL.

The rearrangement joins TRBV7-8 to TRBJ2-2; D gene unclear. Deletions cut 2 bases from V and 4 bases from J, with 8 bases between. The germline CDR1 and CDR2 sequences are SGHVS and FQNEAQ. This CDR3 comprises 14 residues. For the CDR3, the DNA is TGTGCCAGCAGCTTAACTGATACCACCGGGGAGCTGTTTTTT. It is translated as CASSLTDTTGELFF.

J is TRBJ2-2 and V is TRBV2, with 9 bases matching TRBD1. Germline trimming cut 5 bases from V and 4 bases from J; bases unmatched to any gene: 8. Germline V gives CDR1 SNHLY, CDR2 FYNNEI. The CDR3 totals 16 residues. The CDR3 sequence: CASSKPGQGSTGELFF. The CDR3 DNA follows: TGTGCCAGCAGTAAACCGGGACAGGGCTCCACCGGGGAGCTGTTTTTT.

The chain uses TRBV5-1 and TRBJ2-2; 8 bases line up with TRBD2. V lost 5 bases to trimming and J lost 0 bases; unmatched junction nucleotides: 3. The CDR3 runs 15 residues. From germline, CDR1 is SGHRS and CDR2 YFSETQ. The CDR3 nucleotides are TGCGCCAGCAGGCAACTAGCGGCGAACACCGGGGAGCTGTTTTTT. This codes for CASRQLAANTGELFF.